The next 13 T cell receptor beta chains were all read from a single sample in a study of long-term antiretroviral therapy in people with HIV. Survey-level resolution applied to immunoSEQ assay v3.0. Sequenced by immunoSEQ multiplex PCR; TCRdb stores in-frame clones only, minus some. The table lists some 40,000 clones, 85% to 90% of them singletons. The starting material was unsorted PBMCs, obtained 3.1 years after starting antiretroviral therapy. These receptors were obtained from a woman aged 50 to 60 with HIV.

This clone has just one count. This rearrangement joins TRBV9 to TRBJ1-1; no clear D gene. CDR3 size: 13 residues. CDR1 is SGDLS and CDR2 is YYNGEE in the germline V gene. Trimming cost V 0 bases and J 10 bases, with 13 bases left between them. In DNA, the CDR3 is TGTGCCAGCAGCGTAGATCCGGCCCGGATAGCTTTCTTT. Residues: CASSVDPARIAFF.

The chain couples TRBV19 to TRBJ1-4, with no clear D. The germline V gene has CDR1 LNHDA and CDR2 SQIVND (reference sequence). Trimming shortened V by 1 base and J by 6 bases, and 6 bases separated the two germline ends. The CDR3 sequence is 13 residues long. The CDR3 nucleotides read TGTGCCAGTAGTATAGGGTTTCATGAAAAACTGTTTTTT. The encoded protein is CASSIGFHEKLFF.

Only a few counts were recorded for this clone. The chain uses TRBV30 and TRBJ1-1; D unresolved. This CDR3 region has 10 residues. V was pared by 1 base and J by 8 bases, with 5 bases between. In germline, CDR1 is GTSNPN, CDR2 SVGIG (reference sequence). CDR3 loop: CAWSEREAFF. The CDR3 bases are TGTGCCTGGAGTGAGAGAGAAGCTTTCTTT.

CDR3 bases: TGTGCCAGCAGTTACTCGGGGATACTGGAGACCCAGTACTTC. It yields the protein CASSYSGILETQYF. The chain carries TRBV6-5 and TRBJ2-5; D gene uncertain. CDR1 MNHEY and CDR2 SVGAGI come from the germline V gene. The CDR3 has 14 residues. V shed 0 bases and J shed 5 bases, with 10 bases lying between them.

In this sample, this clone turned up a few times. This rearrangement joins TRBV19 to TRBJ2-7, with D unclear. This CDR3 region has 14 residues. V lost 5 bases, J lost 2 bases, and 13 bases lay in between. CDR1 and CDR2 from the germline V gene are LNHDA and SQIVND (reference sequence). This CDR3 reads CASSPSADPYEQYF. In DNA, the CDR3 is TGTGCCAGTAGTCCTTCGGCGGACCCCTACGAGCAGTACTTC.

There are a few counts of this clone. For the CDR3, the DNA is TGTGCCAGTAGTATCTCGGGGAGCTCCTATAATTCACCCCTCCACTTT. This encodes CASSISGSSYNSPLHF. The chain couples TRBV19 to TRBJ1-6; D call uncertain. V lost 3 bases, J lost 0 bases, and 9 bases lay in between. The length of the CDR3 is 16 residues. Germline CDR1 reads LNHDA; CDR2 reads SQIVND (reference sequence).

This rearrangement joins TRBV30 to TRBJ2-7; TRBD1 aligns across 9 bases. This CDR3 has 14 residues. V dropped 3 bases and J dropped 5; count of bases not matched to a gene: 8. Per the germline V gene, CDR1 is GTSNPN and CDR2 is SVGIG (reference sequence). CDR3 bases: TGTGCCTGGAGCACCGGGACAGGGAACCACGAGCAGTACTTC. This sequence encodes CAWSTGTGNHEQYF. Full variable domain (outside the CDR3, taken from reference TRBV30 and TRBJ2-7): SQTIHQWPATLVQPVGSPLSLECTVEGTSNPNLYWYRQAAGRGLQLLFYSVGIGQISSEVPQNLSASRPQDRQFILSSKKLLLSDSGFYLCAWSTGTGNHEQYFGPGTRLTVT.

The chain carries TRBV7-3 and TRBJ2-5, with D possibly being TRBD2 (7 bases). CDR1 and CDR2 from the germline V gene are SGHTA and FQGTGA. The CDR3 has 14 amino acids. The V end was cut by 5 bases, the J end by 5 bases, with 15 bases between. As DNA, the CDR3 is TGTGCCAGCAGCCAAACGGGGGGCCGGGAGACCCAGTACTTC. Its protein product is CASSQTGGRETQYF.

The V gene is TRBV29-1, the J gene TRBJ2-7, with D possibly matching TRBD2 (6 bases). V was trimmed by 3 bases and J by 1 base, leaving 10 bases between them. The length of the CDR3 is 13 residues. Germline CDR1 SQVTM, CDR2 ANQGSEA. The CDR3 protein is CSVDAGRSYEQYF. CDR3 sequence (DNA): TGCAGCGTTGACGCGGGGCGATCCTACGAGCAGTACTTC.

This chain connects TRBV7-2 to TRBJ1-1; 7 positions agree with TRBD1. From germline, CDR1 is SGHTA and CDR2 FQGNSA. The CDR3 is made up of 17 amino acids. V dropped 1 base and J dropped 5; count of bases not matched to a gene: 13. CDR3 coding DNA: TGTGCCAGCAGCTTAGGAGGGGCAGGGGGTCGAACGACTGAAGCTTTCTTT. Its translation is CASSLGGAGGRTTEAFF. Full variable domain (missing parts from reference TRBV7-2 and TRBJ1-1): GAGVSQSPSNKVTEKGKDVELRCDPISGHTALYWYRQSLGQGLEFLIYFQGNSAPDKSGLPSDRFSAERTGGSVSTLTIQRTQQEDSAVYLCASSLGGAGGRTTEAFFGQGTRLTVV.

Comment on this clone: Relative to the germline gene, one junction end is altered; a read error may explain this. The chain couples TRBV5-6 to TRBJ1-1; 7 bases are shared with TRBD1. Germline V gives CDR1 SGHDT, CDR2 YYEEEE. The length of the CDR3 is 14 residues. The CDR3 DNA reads TGTGCCAGCAGCGTGAGGGACAGAGTGCCTGATGCTTTCTTT. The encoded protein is CASSVRDRVPDAFF.

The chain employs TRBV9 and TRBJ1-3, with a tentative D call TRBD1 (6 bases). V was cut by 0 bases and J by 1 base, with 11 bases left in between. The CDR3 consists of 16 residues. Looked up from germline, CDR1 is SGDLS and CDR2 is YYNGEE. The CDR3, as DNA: TGTGCCAGCAGCGTAGGAGGGGGGCTGTCTGGAAACACCATATATTTT. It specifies CASSVGGGLSGNTIYF.

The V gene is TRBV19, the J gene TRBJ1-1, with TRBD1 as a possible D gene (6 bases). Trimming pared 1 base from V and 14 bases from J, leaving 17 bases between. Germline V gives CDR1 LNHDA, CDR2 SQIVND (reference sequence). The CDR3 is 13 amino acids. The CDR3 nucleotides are TGTGCCAGTAGTATAGGTGTGACAGGATGGCGATTCTTT. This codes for CASSIGVTGWRFF.